This is a list of T cell receptor beta chains from one sample in a study of regulatory T cells in long-lasting Graves disease. TCRdb re-called the multiplex PCR reads with MiXCR, one entry per CDR3 protein. Here the sample spans about 470,000 distinct CDR3 sequences, roughly 20% being singletons. The material sequenced was peripheral blood mononuclear cells (PBMCs), taken when the disease was refractory, from a patient treated with antithyroid drugs. These TCRs come from a female donor with Graves disease. Both conserved end residues are part of each CDR3.

V gene	CDR3 protein
TRBV27	CASSSRDGSSYEQYF
TRBV12-3/TRBV12-4	CASSLFGSGMAFF
TRBV6-1	CASLDRGTEAFF
TRBV7-6	CASSLERGGWQPQHF
TRBV6-2/TRBV6-3	CASSELDGRYEQYF
TRBV4-1	CASSQGRSGQGEETQYF
TRBV3-1	CASSREGTGSRNSPLHF
TRBV5-1	CASSLGDSAWGYTF
TRBV28	CASSGAGSSNTGELFF
TRBV2	CASSSHAGKGSGANVLTF
TRBV5-1	CASSSGTGYSEQYF
TRBV28	CASSPVSYGTEAFF
TRBV28	CASSWAGQNTEAFF
TRBV11-2	CASSPVSGSGELFF
TRBV11-2	CASSLDVPNLGINEQFF
TRBV2	CASSRPVVEQYF
TRBV28	CASDPGTGEETQYF
TRBV9	CASSIQRISTDTQYF
TRBV4-3	CASSQGLGTYEQYF
TRBV6-6	CASSYSFETGGNEQFF
TRBV11-3	CASSTSFVRERTNTGELFF
TRBV19	CAAHGLGLFEQYF
TRBV15	CATSRDPAGELFF
TRBV18	CASSPPKGTYEQYF
TRBV6-5	CASSSTPRQIEEQYF
TRBV12-3/TRBV12-4	CASSSSGAIYF
TRBV19	CASARGTGGISNQPQHF
TRBV12-3/TRBV12-4	CASSLGGLEEQYF
TRBV12-5	CARQPASEAFF
TRBV6-1	CASSDGLMNTEAFF
TRBV4-3	CASSQSPDLNTEAFF
TRBV12-3/TRBV12-4	CASNTGTNQETQYF
TRBV5-1	CASSPGRAGYEQYF
TRBV5-1	CASSLESGYEYGYTF
TRBV2	CAITDRNTEAFF
TRBV7-2	CASSLSSRRTSGNEQYF
TRBV12-5	CASGSPYTEQYF
TRBV4-1	CASSQPPLTREETQYF
TRBV27	CASSPGRLSGANVLTF
TRBV5-1	CASSLPTGFGYNEQFF
TRBV28	CASSPFGRMNTEAFF
TRBV28	CASSIFGIEQYF
TRBV30	CAWSVPPHYGYTF
TRBV6-1	CASSPGRGQETQYF
TRBV2	CASSYSRTTNEKLFF
TRBV27	CASSSLTGVNTEAFF
TRBV28	CASNPGGYEQYF
TRBV7-9	CASSPFRATNEKLFF
TRBV28	CASSLSRYEQYF
TRBV3-1	CASSPQYPNTGELFF
TRBV27	CASSQSGTIVYEQYF
TRBV19	CASSPTGTSRHEQYF
TRBV12-3/TRBV12-4	CASSSTGGVNSPLHF
TRBV28	CASSLFPPRGDDTGELFF
TRBV6-1	CASSPELAGPYEQYF
TRBV5-1	CASSPGTARSYGYTF
TRBV6-1	CASSITRGTEAFF